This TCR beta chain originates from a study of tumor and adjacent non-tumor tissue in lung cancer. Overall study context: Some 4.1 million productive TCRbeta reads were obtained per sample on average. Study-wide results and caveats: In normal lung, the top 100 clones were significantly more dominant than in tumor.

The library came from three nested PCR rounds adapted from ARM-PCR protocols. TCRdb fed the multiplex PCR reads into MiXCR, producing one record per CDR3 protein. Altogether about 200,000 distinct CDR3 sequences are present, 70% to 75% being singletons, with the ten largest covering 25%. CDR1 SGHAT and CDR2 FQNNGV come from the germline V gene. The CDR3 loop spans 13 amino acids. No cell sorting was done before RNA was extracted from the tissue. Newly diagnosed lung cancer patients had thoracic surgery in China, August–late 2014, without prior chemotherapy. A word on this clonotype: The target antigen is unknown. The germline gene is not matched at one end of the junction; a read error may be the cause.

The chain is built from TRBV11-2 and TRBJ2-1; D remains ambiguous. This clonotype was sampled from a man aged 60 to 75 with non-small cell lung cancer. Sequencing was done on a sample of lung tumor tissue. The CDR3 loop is CASCLERYNKQFF. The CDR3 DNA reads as TGTGCCAGCTGCTTAGAGCGCTACAATAAGCAGTTCTTC.